These 13 T cell receptor beta chains came from one sample sequenced in a study of blood T cell repertoires in COVID-19. Generated by immunoSEQ multiplex PCR, the TCRdb table keeps only in-frame clones and is missing some. Here the sample spans hundreds of thousands of clones, 86% being singletons. Sequencing input: PBMCs or T cells enriched from blood (not recorded which). The receptors were sampled from a woman aged 45-59 years in a cohort exposed to, infected with or recovered from COVID-19 (not recorded which).

The chain has TRBV4-1 and TRBJ2-4; unclear D gene. The CDR3 extends over 14 amino acids. Trimming pared 2 bases from V and 4 bases from J, leaving 9 bases between. The V gene's germline CDR1 is MGHRA and CDR2 YSYEKL. CDR3 nucleotide sequence: TGCGCCAGCAGCCAACCCGCTCGGAAAAACATTCAGTACTTC. Its translation: CASSQPARKNIQYF.

The V call is TRBV3-1 (or the pseudogene TRBV3-2), the J call TRBJ1-1, with D possibly matching TRBD1 (5 bases). Trimming removed 2 bases at V and 4 bases at J, with 11 bases between. The CDR3 is made up of 14 amino acids. Germline V gives CDR1 LGHDT, CDR2 YNNKEL (reference sequence). The DNA for the CDR3 is TGTGCCAGCAGCCAATATAGGGGCGGCACTGAAGCTTTCTTT. Translation gives CASSQYRGGTEAFF.

CDR3 region: CASSQDSGQGGNEQFF. CDR3 DNA: TGTGCCAGCAGCCAAGATTCCGGACAGGGTGGCAATGAGCAGTTCTTC. The V call is TRBV4-2, the J call TRBJ2-1; 8 positions agree with TRBD1. The CDR3 has 16 residues. Germline-derived CDR1 and CDR2 are LGHNA and YNFKEQ. V lost 0 bases, J lost 6 bases, and 7 bases stayed unmatched.

This chain joins TRBV3-1 (or the pseudogene TRBV3-2) and TRBJ2-7; D is perhaps TRBD1 (6 bases). Germline assignment: CDR1 LGHDT and CDR2 YNNKEL (reference sequence). The V gene lost 4 bases and the J gene lost 0 bases, with 13 bases spanning the gap. The CDR3 is 15 amino acids. The CDR3 nucleotides are TGTGCCAGCAGCCGCCCAGGGGACCGCTCCTACGAGCAGTACTTC. It translates to CASSRPGDRSYEQYF.

This chain joins TRBV19 and TRBJ2-7, with D maybe TRBD1 (5 bases). Germline-derived CDR1 and CDR2 are LNHDA and SQIVND (reference sequence). Trimming took 5 bases from V and 0 from J, leaving 11 bases between them. The CDR3 loop spans 14 amino acids. The CDR3 loop reads CASSDRFISYEQYF. CDR3 DNA sequence: TGTGCCAGTAGTGACAGATTCATCTCCTACGAGCAGTACTTC.

The chain recombines TRBV24-1 with TRBJ2-3, with 8 bases fitting TRBD1. Trimming removed 3 bases from V and 4 bases from J; junction bases left unmatched: 5. The CDR3 sequence is 15 residues long. Looked up from germline, CDR1 is KGHDR and CDR2 is SFDVKD. In nucleotides, the CDR3 is TGTGCCACCAGTGATCCCAGGGGGCCAGCAGATACGCAGTATTTT. Translated, it gives CATSDPRGPADTQYF.

J is TRBJ1-1 and V is TRBV5-1, with D possibly being TRBD1 (6 bases). Trimming cost V 4 bases and J 7 bases, with 11 bases left between them. In germline, CDR1 is SGHRS, CDR2 YFSETQ. The CDR3 sequence is 12 residues long. As DNA, the CDR3 is TGCGCCAGCAGCACCCAACAGGGTGAAGCTTTCTTT. Its protein product is CASSTQQGEAFF.

The V and J genes are TRBV5-1 and TRBJ2-5; 7 nucleotides agree with TRBD1. Per germline, CDR1 SGHRS and CDR2 YFSETQ. The V and J ends lost 8 bases and 3 bases, in that order; junction bases with no gene match: 7. The CDR3 loop spans 13 amino acids. The CDR3 sequence is CASKGTAKETQYF. In nucleotides, the CDR3 is TGCGCCAGTAAAGGGACAGCTAAAGAGACCCAGTACTTC.

This clone was observed once. This rearrangement joins TRBV28 to TRBJ1-1; 7 bases are a match to TRBD1. The CDR3 runs to 16 residues. After removal of 6 bases from V and 1 base from J, the junction contained 11 bases not matched to a gene. Germline assignment: CDR1 MDHEN and CDR2 SYDVKM. CDR3 DNA: TGTGCCAGCAGCGTGACAGGGCGGTTTTCGAACACTGAAGCTTTCTTT. Its translation is CASSVTGRFSNTEAFF.

This clone occurred a few times. In DNA form, the CDR3 reads TGTGCCAGCAGCTTTAGGACAGGGGATGGCTACACCTTC. This translates into CASSFRTGDGYTF. The chain employs TRBV7-2 and TRBJ1-2, with 9 positions matching TRBD1. The CDR3 consists of 13 residues. Germline V gives CDR1 SGHTA, CDR2 FQGNSA. Losses at the gene ends were 3 bases for V and 6 bases for J; bases not matched to a gene: 2.

Turning to this clone: Other nucleotide sequences from this sample produce the same CDR3. This chain joins TRBV27 and TRBJ1-2; D is uncertain. Germline lookup yields CDR1 MNHEY and CDR2 SMNVEV (reference sequence). The V and J ends lost 3 bases and 0 bases respectively, with 5 bases between them. The length of the CDR3 is 13 residues. Here the CDR3 reads CASSLRANYGYTF. The DNA for the CDR3 is TGTGCCAGCAGTTTGCGAGCTAACTATGGCTACACCTTC.

This chain links TRBV7-6 with TRBJ2-3, with 11 bases aligning to TRBD2. CDR1 and CDR2 (germline): SGHVS, FNYEAQ. The ends lost 6 bases at V and 1 base at J; junction bases unmatched: 6. The CDR3 covers 16 residues. Here the CDR3 DNA reads TGTGCCAGCAGTTCACTAGCGGGGGAGCGCACAGATACGCAGTATTTT. Residues: CASSSLAGERTDTQYF.

CDR3 coding DNA: TGTGCCAGCAGCTTCTTCGGGAGCTCCTACGAGCAGTACTTC. Its protein product is CASSFFGSSYEQYF. V is TRBV5-5 and J is TRBJ2-7; D might be TRBD2 (6 bases). CDR1 is SGHKS and CDR2 is YYEKEE in the germline V gene (reference sequence). The CDR3 sequence is 14 residues long. V dropped 2 bases and J dropped 0 bases, with 9 bases sitting between them.